This is a list of T cell receptor beta chains from one sample in a study of cytomegalovirus exposure and HLA in healthy donors. The table came from immunoSEQ multiplex PCR; TCRdb's copy has only in-frame clones and leaves some out. Of some 70,000 clones detected, more than 75% appear once; the ten largest clones hold roughly 2%. Sequencing used PBMCs. The receptors come from a man younger than 35 in good health and CMV-seronegative. The CDR3 runs from the conserved cysteine through the conserved F or W. The order of the fields is J gene, V gene, D gene, CDR3 length, clone size, CDR3 protein, CDR3 DNA. A D gene is named only where the DNA matches it firmly. The size entry is marked missing in some rows and otherwise reads once, few, many or a size class.

TRBJ2-1	TRBV6-4	TRBD2	16	few	CASSAGGDYSYNEQFF	TGTGCCAGCAGTGCCGGCGGGGACTACTCCTACAATGAGCAGTTCTTC
TRBJ1-2	TRBV6-5	NA	12	NA	CASSGQSYGYTF	TGTGCCAGCAGTGGACAGAGCTATGGCTACACCTTC
TRBJ2-7	TRBV14	NA	13	NA	CASSAQGSHEQYF	TGTGCCAGCAGCGCACAGGGCTCTCACGAGCAGTACTTC
TRBJ1-5	TRBV5-4	NA	13	NA	CASSSGAYQPQHF	TGTGCCAGCAGCTCAGGGGCTTATCAGCCCCAGCATTTT
TRBJ1-1	TRBV5-1	NA	15	few	CASSLAADLNTEAFF	TGCGCCAGCAGCTTGGCCGCGGATTTGAACACTGAAGCTTTCTTT
TRBJ2-7	TRBV7-3	NA	13	NA	CASLRVVSYEQYF	TGTGCCAGCCTCCGGGTCGTATCCTACGAGCAGTACTTC
TRBJ2-3	TRBV5-1	NA	15	NA	CASSNAQGDTDTQYF	TGCGCCAGCAGCAACGCCCAGGGCGACACAGATACGCAGTATTTT
TRBJ1-5	TRBV5-7	TRBD1	17	once	CASSLKAGGKGNQPQHF	TGTGCCAGCAGTTTAAAGGCAGGGGGCAAAGGCAATCAGCCCCAGCATTTT
TRBJ1-1	TRBV14	NA	14	NA	CASSQTTRGTEAFF	TGTGCCAGCAGCCAGACGACCAGGGGCACTGAAGCTTTCTTT
TRBJ1-4	TRBV18	NA	18	NA	CASSPLSFGGRDNEKLFF	TGTGCCAGCTCACCACTGTCGTTCGGCGGACGGGATAATGAAAAACTGTTTTTT
TRBJ1-3	TRBV6-5	NA	13	NA	CASRTNSGNTIYF	TGTGCCAGCAGAACAAACTCTGGAAACACCATATATTTT
TRBJ2-7	TRBV9	TRBD1	14	NA	CASSGRTGSYEQYF	TGTGCCAGCAGCGGACGGACAGGCTCCTACGAGCAGTACTTC
TRBJ2-7	TRBV19	TRBD1	14	once	CASSGAGGGYEQYF	TGTGCCAGTAGTGGCGCAGGGGGTGGCTACGAGCAGTACTTC
TRBJ2-1	TRBV15	NA	15	NA	CATSPGLEVYNEQFF	TGTGCCACCAGCCCCGGCCTAGAGGTCTACAATGAGCAGTTCTTC
TRBJ2-5	TRBV9	NA	14	NA	CASSVLPLQETQYF	TGTGCCAGCAGCGTACTCCCACTCCAAGAGACCCAGTACTTC
TRBJ2-3	TRBV7-2	NA	13	NA	CASLPRLTDTQYF	TGTGCCAGCCTTCCTAGACTCACAGATACGCAGTATTTT
TRBJ2-1	TRBV9	TRBD2	15	NA	CASSVLGLAYNEQFF	TGTGCCAGCAGCGTTTTGGGACTAGCTTACAATGAGCAGTTCTTC
TRBJ2-3	TRBV28	NA	15	NA	CASSPPEGAPDTQYF	TGTGCCAGCAGTCCCCCGGAGGGGGCCCCAGATACGCAGTATTTT
TRBJ1-5	TRBV19	TRBD1	14	NA	CASSLDRAEQPQHF	TGTGCCAGTAGCCTCGACAGGGCGGAACAGCCCCAGCATTTT
TRBJ2-6	TRBV7-9	NA	18	NA	CASTSYRVILSGANVLTF	TGTGCCAGCACCTCATACAGGGTTATCCTCTCTGGGGCCAACGTCCTGACTTTC
TRBJ2-7	TRBV4-3	NA	14	NA	CASSQQIEVHEQYF	TGCGCCAGCAGCCAGCAGATCGAGGTTCACGAGCAGTACTTC
TRBJ2-7	TRBV5-4	TRBD2	14	NA	CASSSERGAYEQYF	TGTGCCAGCAGCTCGGAGCGGGGGGCTTACGAGCAGTACTTC
TRBJ1-2	TRBV29-1	NA	12	NA	CSAGGRSGGYTF	TGCAGCGCGGGGGGACGGAGCGGAGGCTACACCTTC
TRBJ1-1	TRBV28	TRBD1	12	NA	CASTLTGLGAFF	TGTGCCAGCACCCTGACAGGGCTAGGGGCTTTCTTT
TRBJ1-4	TRBV6-5	NA	15	NA	CASSTHQGISEKLFF	TGTGCCAGCAGTACCCACCAGGGGATCAGTGAAAAACTGTTTTTT
TRBJ1-5	TRBV7-2	NA	15	NA	CASSLEGVSNQPQHF	TGTGCCAGCAGCTTAGAGGGGGTAAGCAATCAGCCCCAGCATTTT
TRBJ2-7	TRBV14	TRBD2	14	NA	CASSPGGYSYEQYF	TGTGCCAGCAGCCCCGGGGGGTACTCCTACGAGCAGTACTTC
TRBJ1-5	TRBV6-5	TRBD1	15	NA	CASSYGTGGGQPQHF	TGTGCCAGCAGTTACGGGACAGGGGGTGGTCAGCCCCAGCATTTT
TRBJ2-1	TRBV16	NA	14	NA	CASSQPGWDNEQFF	TGTGCCAGCAGCCAACCGGGTTGGGACAATGAGCAGTTCTTC
TRBJ2-5	TRBV4-2	NA	13	few	CASSQALQETQYF	TGTGCCAGCAGCCAAGCGTTACAAGAGACCCAGTACTTC
TRBJ2-6	TRBV7-9	NA	15	NA	CASSLSSGTANVLTF	TGTGCCAGCAGCTTATCTTCCGGGACAGCCAACGTCCTGACTTTC
TRBJ1-5	TRBV28	NA	14	NA	CASSLIAGNQPQHF	TGTGCCAGCAGTTTAATAGCAGGGAATCAGCCCCAGCATTTT
TRBJ2-7	TRBV5-8	TRBD1	17	NA	CASSLAERTGFPYEQYF	TGTGCCAGCAGCTTGGCTGAGAGGACAGGTTTCCCGTACGAGCAGTACTTC
TRBJ2-3	TRBV14	TRBD2	19	NA	CASSQTGTSGGAFTDTQYF	TGTGCCAGCAGCCAGACCGGGACTAGCGGGGGGGCCTTTACAGATACGCAGTATTTT
TRBJ1-3	TRBV4-3	NA	18	few	CASSQDLITGPPGNTIYF	TGCGCCAGCAGCCAAGATCTAATCACAGGGCCTCCTGGAAACACCATATATTTT
TRBJ2-7	TRBV6-5	NA	15	few	CASSYSDWLAGEQYF	TGTGCCAGCAGTTACTCCGACTGGTTGGCGGGAGAGCAGTACTTC
TRBJ2-5	TRBV28	NA	13	few	CASRRTYQETQYF	TGTGCCAGCAGGCGGACATACCAAGAGACCCAGTACTTC
TRBJ2-7	TRBV6-1	NA	13	once	CASPAGPSHEQYF	TGTGCCAGCCCCGCTGGGCCGTCCCACGAGCAGTACTTC
TRBJ2-7	TRBV5-4	TRBD1	16	NA	CASSLGVGQGAREQYF	TGTGCCAGCAGCTTGGGGGTGGGACAGGGGGCAAGGGAGCAGTACTTC
TRBJ2-1	TRBV6-1	NA	15	NA	CAMSPRLSSYNEQFF	TGTGCCATGTCCCCGCGTCTTAGCTCCTACAATGAGCAGTTCTTC
TRBJ1-2	TRBV29-1	NA	11	NA	CSVEGGDGYTF	TGCAGCGTTGAAGGGGGAGATGGCTACACCTTC
TRBJ2-1	TRBV4-3	TRBD2	18	NA	CASSQAGAGLQNYNEQFF	TGCGCCAGCAGCCAAGCTGGAGCGGGACTTCAGAACTACAATGAGCAGTTCTTC
TRBJ2-1	TRBV2	NA	11	once	CASSVLNEQFF	TGTGCCAGCTCGGTACTCAATGAGCAGTTCTTC
TRBJ1-3	TRBV6-6	TRBD1	16	NA	CASSPWDRGPGNTIYF	TGTGCCAGCAGCCCTTGGGACAGGGGGCCAGGAAACACCATATATTTT
TRBJ2-6	TRBV6-6	NA	15	NA	CASSYGLSGANVLTF	TGTGCCAGCAGTTACGGACTCTCTGGGGCCAACGTCCTGACTTTC
TRBJ2-3	TRBV27	TRBD1	15	NA	CASKTGQSSTDTQYF	TGTGCCAGTAAAACGGGACAGAGTAGCACAGATACGCAGTATTTT
TRBJ2-3	TRBV11-3	NA	14	NA	CASSLRQGGDTQYF	TGTGCCAGCAGCTTGCGCCAGGGCGGAGATACGCAGTATTTT
TRBJ2-1	TRBV10-3	TRBD2	16	NA	CAISETRAGVYGEQFF	TGTGCCATCAGTGAGACTCGAGCGGGAGTGTATGGTGAGCAGTTCTTC
TRBJ2-1	TRBV5-8	TRBD2	16	NA	CASSLVFGGSYNEQFF	TGTGCCAGCAGCTTGGTGTTCGGGGGGAGCTACAATGAGCAGTTCTTC
TRBJ1-5	TRBV19	TRBD1	15	NA	CASSLRTGPNQPQHF	TGTGCCAGTAGTCTGAGGACAGGACCCAATCAGCCCCAGCATTTT
TRBJ1-1	TRBV30	NA	13	NA	CAWSVSGTTEAFF	TGTGCCTGGAGTGTATCCGGGACTACTGAAGCTTTCTTT
TRBJ2-7	TRBV27	NA	14	NA	CASSFQTGTYEQYF	TGTGCCAGCAGTTTTCAAACAGGGACCTACGAGCAGTACTTC
TRBJ1-5	TRBV5-6	TRBD1	16	few	CASSEGTGGSHQPQHF	TGTGCCAGCAGCGAAGGGACAGGGGGCTCGCATCAGCCCCAGCATTTT